These 23 T cell receptor beta chains originate from one sample sequenced in a study of blood T cells in healthy people across ages. A second PCR, run for about 6 to 11 cycles, used a sample-barcoded 5' primer plus a J-beta primer mix. TCRdb redid the calling of the 5' RACE reads with MiXCR, one entry per CDR3 protein. The repertoire holds approximately 830,000 distinct CDR3 sequences, with approximately 65% as singletons. The source material was blood. These receptors came from a young man in good health.

This clonotype was found once. The chain uses TRBV20-1 and TRBJ2-1; no clear D gene. Germline CDR1 reads DFQATT; CDR2 reads SNEGSKA (reference sequence). The CDR3 runs to 14 residues. With 4 bases removed from V and 8 bases from J, the gap between germline ends came to 18 bases. The CDR3, as DNA: TGCAGTGCTATTGGGTTAGCCCGACGCGATGAGCAGTTCTTC. Translated: CSAIGLARRDEQFF.

Comment on this clonotype: Its ends do not fully match the called genes, so a read error is possible. In DNA, the CDR3 is TGCAGTGCCAGAGAACAGGGGCCTCAGCAGTTCTTC. Its translation: CSAREQGPQQFF. The chain couples TRBV20-1 to TRBJ2-1; TRBD1 agrees at 7 bases. From germline, CDR1 is DFQATT and CDR2 SNEGSKA (reference sequence). The CDR3 is 12 amino acids.

The rearrangement uses TRBV25-1 and TRBJ1-5, with 7 bases matching TRBD1. The junction had 3 bases not matched to a gene; V was cut back by 4 bases and J by 3 bases. Germline lookup yields CDR1 MGHDK and CDR2 SYGVNS. The CDR3 spans 14 residues. CDR3 DNA sequence: TGTGCCAGCAGTGTGACAGGGATCAATCAGCCCCAGCATTTT. Translating gives CASSVTGINQPQHF. Variable domain in full (rest from reference TRBV25-1 and TRBJ1-5): EADIYQTPRYLVIGTGKKITLECSQTMGHDKMYWYQQDPGMELHLIHYSYGVNSTEKGDLSSESTVSRIRTEHFPLTLESARPSHTSQYLCASSVTGINQPQHFGDGTRLSIL.

The V and J genes are TRBV7-8 and TRBJ2-5; TRBD1 aligns across 8 bases. This CDR3 is built from 15 residues. Germline V lookup: CDR1 SGHVS, CDR2 FQNEAQ. The junction had 9 bases not matched to a gene; V was cut back by 7 bases and J by 2 bases. The CDR3 loop is CASIRRTGQQETQYF. Here the CDR3 DNA reads TGTGCCAGCATCCGACGGACAGGGCAGCAAGAGACCCAGTACTTC.

CDR3 sequence: CASSYPPVENTIYF. In nucleotides, the CDR3 is TGTGCCAGCAGTTACCCGCCTGTGGAAAACACCATATATTTT. The genes are TRBV6-2 or TRBV6-3 and TRBJ1-3, with D unresolved. This CDR3 has 14 amino acids. V was cut by 2 bases and J by 6 bases, with 11 bases left in between. The V gene's germline CDR1 is MNHEY and CDR2 SVGEGT.

This chain uses TRBV20-1 with TRBJ2-7; D uncertain. The CDR3 is 15 amino acids. V was trimmed by 0 bases and J by 5 bases, leaving 17 bases between them. Germline V CDR1 and CDR2: DFQATT, SNEGSKA (reference sequence). Here the CDR3 reads CSARDPQGLGDEQYF. The CDR3 bases are TGCAGTGCTAGAGACCCTCAAGGTTTGGGTGACGAGCAGTACTTC.

This clonotype was seen a handful of times. V gene TRBV21-1 combines with J gene TRBJ2-7; TRBD1, the table's D call, was not compared with the DNA. TRBV21-1 is given as a pseudogene. The CDR3 is 14 residues long. The CDR3 sequence: CASSARQGRNEQYF. In DNA, the CDR3 is TGTGCCAGCAGCGCCAGGCAGGGGAGGAACGAGCAGTACTTC.

In this sample, this clonotype turned up a few times. This chain's CDR3 is CASSETLAVPEEQYF. CDR3 coding DNA: TGCGCCAGCAGCGAAACACTAGCTGTACCAGAGGAGCAGTACTTC. The rearrangement uses TRBV5-1 and TRBJ2-5; maybe TRBD2 (6 bases). CDR1 and CDR2 (germline): SGHRS, YFSETQ. Trimming removed 4 bases from V and 11 bases from J, with 24 bases in between. The CDR3 is made up of 15 amino acids.

This chain joins TRBV5-1 and TRBJ1-5, with 9 bases fitting TRBD1. The CDR3 has 15 amino acids. Germline V gives CDR1 SGHRS, CDR2 YFSETQ. V lost 4 bases and J lost 8; bases outside the gene matches: 10. In nucleotides, the CDR3 is TGCGCCAGCAGCCGCCTCGGACAGGGGAACGAGCCCCAGCATTTT. It encodes CASSRLGQGNEPQHF.

This clonotype was seen ten or more times. The rearrangement joins TRBV10-3 to TRBJ2-3; D remains ambiguous. Germline V gene data show CDR1 as ENHRY and CDR2 as SYGVKD. CDR3 length equals 15 residues. Trimming took 6 bases from V and 0 from J, leaving 13 bases between them. CDR3 DNA: TGTGCCATCAGCGCAAATCTAGGTAGCACAGATACGCAGTATTTT. It yields the protein CAISANLGSTDTQYF.

This chain uses TRBV6-1 with TRBJ2-1, with D possibly matching TRBD2 (7 bases). The CDR3 is made up of 14 amino acids. Trimming left V 2 bases short and J 7 bases short, with 12 bases between. Germline CDR1 MNHNS, CDR2 SASEGT. CDR3: CASSETGGGNEQFF. Written as DNA, the CDR3 is TGTGCCAGCAGTGAAACGGGGGGCGGGAATGAGCAGTTCTTC.

The chain combines TRBV4-2 with TRBJ2-4; D is ambiguous. Per the germline V gene, CDR1 is LGHNA and CDR2 is YNFKEQ. The V end lost 1 base, the J end lost 0 bases, and 7 bases lay between the germline ends. CDR3 length equals 15 residues. The CDR3 region is CASSQGGLAKNIQYF. In DNA, the CDR3 is TGTGCCAGCAGCCAAGGGGGTCTAGCCAAAAACATTCAGTACTTC.

As to this clonotype: At one of its ends the junction is not consistent with the germline gene, which may arise from a read error. This rearrangement joins TRBV7-2 to TRBJ1-2; D is unresolved. The V gene's germline CDR1 is SGHTA and CDR2 FQGNSA. The length of the CDR3 is 16 residues. CDR3 sequence reads: CAGSASLREPTYGYTF. The CDR3 DNA follows: TGTGCCGGCAGCGCTTCCCTACGGGAACCGACCTATGGCTACACCTTC.

The chain combines TRBV12-3 or TRBV12-4 with TRBJ2-7; the D gene is possibly TRBD2 (5 bases). The V end was cut by 3 bases, the J end by 5 bases, with 11 bases between. The CDR3 extends over 13 amino acids. CDR3: CASSLPGFDEQYF. In DNA form, the CDR3 reads TGTGCCAGCAGTTTGCCGGGGTTCGACGAGCAGTACTTC.

This clonotype appeared a single time. V is TRBV2 and J is TRBJ1-5; D not resolved. V shed 3 bases and J shed 4 bases, with 10 bases lying between them. The length of the CDR3 is 14 residues. Germline-derived CDR1 and CDR2 are SNHLY and FYNNEI. The CDR3 DNA reads as TGTGCCAGCAGTGACGAAGGGAATAATCAGCCCCAGCATTTT. This codes for CASSDEGNNQPQHF.

This clonotype appeared once. J is TRBJ2-3 and V is TRBV7-2, with D unclear. The V and J ends lost 0 bases and 7 bases respectively, with 14 bases between them. CDR3 length equals 15 residues. CDR1 is SGHTA, CDR2 FQGNSA, per germline. CDR3 protein: CASSLAVLALNTQYF. CDR3 nucleotide sequence: TGTGCCAGCAGCTTAGCTGTTTTGGCCCTTAATACGCAGTATTTT.

This rearrangement joins TRBV11-1 to TRBJ1-1; 9 positions match TRBD1. V trimming: 7 bases; J trimming: 3 bases; junction bases outside the gene matches: 6. The CDR3 spans 14 residues. Germline CDR1 is SGHAT and CDR2 is FQDESV (reference sequence). This CDR3 reads CASKRTGEHTEAFF. CDR3 bases: TGTGCCAGCAAGAGGACAGGGGAACACACTGAAGCTTTCTTT.

CDR3 in DNA: TGTGCCAGCAGGGAAATGGGACTAGTGAACGAGCAGTACTTC. Amino acid sequence: CASREMGLVNEQYF. This chain connects TRBV2 to TRBJ2-7; TRBD2 agrees at 8 bases. Per germline, CDR1 SNHLY and CDR2 FYNNEI. The V gene end was trimmed by 6 bases and the J gene end by 5 bases; junction bases not matched to a gene: 9. The CDR3 loop spans 14 amino acids.

The chain uses TRBV5-1 and TRBJ1-1; 9 positions match TRBD1. The V gene's germline CDR1 is SGHRS and CDR2 YFSETQ. V was clipped by 0 bases and J by 4 bases; unmatched bases: 7. The CDR3 runs 16 residues. CDR3 in DNA: TGCGCCAGCAGCTTGGGGGGACAGGGAACGGCCACTGAAGCTTTCTTT. Protein product: CASSLGGQGTATEAFF. Variable domain in full (rest from reference TRBV5-1 and TRBJ1-1): KAGVTQTPRYLIKTRGQQVTLSCSPISGHRSVSWYQQTPGQGLQFLFEYFSETQRNKGNFPGRFSGRQFSNSRSEMNVSTLELGDSALYLCASSLGGQGTATEAFFGQGTRLTVV.

The J gene is TRBJ2-7, the V gene TRBV18, with D possibly being TRBD2 (5 bases). The CDR3 loop spans 13 amino acids. From germline, CDR1 is KGHSH and CDR2 LQKENI. V was cut by 6 bases and J by 2 bases, with 11 bases left in between. The CDR3 protein is CASSPEGAYEQYF. CDR3 DNA: TGTGCCAGCTCCCCCGAGGGTGCCTACGAGCAGTACTTC.

The J gene is TRBJ2-4, the V gene TRBV29-1, with no clear D. Germline values: CDR1 SQVTM, CDR2 ANQGSEA. This CDR3 comprises 11 residues. The V and J ends lost 7 bases and 3 bases respectively, with 7 bases between them. The CDR3 loop reads CSGWSKNIQYF. Written as DNA, the CDR3 is TGCAGCGGTTGGAGCAAAAACATTCAGTACTTC.

V and J are TRBV10-3 and TRBJ2-7; possible D gene TRBD2, 6 bases. This CDR3 region has 12 residues. The germline V gene has CDR1 ENHRY and CDR2 SYGVKD. Trimming pared 5 bases from V and 6 bases from J, leaving 11 bases between. CDR3 loop: CAISKAGIEQYF. The CDR3 DNA is TGTGCCATCAGTAAAGCGGGTATCGAGCAGTACTTC.

V gene TRBV4-1 combines with J gene TRBJ2-4, with D maybe TRBD2 (5 bases). Germline V gives CDR1 MGHRA, CDR2 YSYEKL. CDR3 size: 14 residues. Trimming stripped 3 bases from V and 9 bases from J, with 15 bases between. Written as DNA, the CDR3 is TGCGCCAGCAGCCAGTACCACGGAGAGGGCATTCAGTACTTC. Protein product: CASSQYHGEGIQYF.